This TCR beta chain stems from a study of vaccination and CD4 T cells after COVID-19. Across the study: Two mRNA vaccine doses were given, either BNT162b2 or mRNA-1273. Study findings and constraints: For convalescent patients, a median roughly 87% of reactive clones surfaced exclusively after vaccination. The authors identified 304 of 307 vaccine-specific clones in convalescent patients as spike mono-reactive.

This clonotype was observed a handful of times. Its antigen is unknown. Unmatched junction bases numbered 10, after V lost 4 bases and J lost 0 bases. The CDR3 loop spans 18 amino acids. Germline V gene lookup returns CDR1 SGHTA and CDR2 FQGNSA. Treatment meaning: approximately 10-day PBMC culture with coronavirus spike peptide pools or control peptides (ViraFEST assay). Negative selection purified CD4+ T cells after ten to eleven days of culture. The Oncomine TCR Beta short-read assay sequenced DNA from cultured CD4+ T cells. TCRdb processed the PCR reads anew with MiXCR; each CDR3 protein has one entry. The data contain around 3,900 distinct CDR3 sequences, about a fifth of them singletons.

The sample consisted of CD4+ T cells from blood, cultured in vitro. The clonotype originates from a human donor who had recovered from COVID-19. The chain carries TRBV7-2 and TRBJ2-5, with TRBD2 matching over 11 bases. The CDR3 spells CASSSPGTSGINQETQYF. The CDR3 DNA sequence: TGTGCCAGCAGCTCCCCTGGGACTAGCGGAATCAACCAAGAGACCCAGTACTTC.